Listed below are T cell receptor beta chains from one sample, sequenced in a study of shared clonotypes between healthy human individuals. Only in-frame clones appear in the TCRdb table, and some are missing; sequencing was by immunoSEQ multiplex PCR. The table records about 2 million clones, about 95% of them present only once. Sequenced: naive CD8+ T cells sorted from blood. These receptors were collected from a man younger than 35 in good health. CDR3s include the opening cysteine and the closing phenylalanine or tryptophan. A D gene is named only where the DNA matches it firmly. Some rows have no size entry. The others give once, few or many, or a class for an expanded clone.

J gene: TRBJ2-5; V gene: TRBV27; D gene: -; clone size: -; CDR3 DNA: TGTGCCAGCAGCCCGGGACTTGTAGACGGGGAGACCCAGTACTTC; CDR3 protein: CASSPGLVDGETQYF
J gene: TRBJ1-5; V gene: TRBV6-1; D gene: -; clone size: -; CDR3 DNA: TGTGCCAGCAGTGGGTCCCCTGGCCAGCCCCAGCATTTT; CDR3 protein: CASSGSPGQPQHF
J gene: TRBJ2-3; V gene: TRBV5-1; D gene: -; clone size: -; CDR3 DNA: TGCGCCAGCAGCCGGGCACTCGACCCCTCCGGACCCACAGATACGCAGTATTTT; CDR3 protein: CASSRALDPSGPTDTQYF
J gene: TRBJ2-5; V gene: TRBV27; D gene: TRBD1; clone size: -; CDR3 DNA: TGTGCCAGCAGTTCGCCGAGGGGGCCGGGAGAGACCCAGTACTTC; CDR3 protein: CASSSPRGPGETQYF
J gene: TRBJ2-1; V gene: TRBV7-3; D gene: TRBD2; clone size: -; CDR3 DNA: TGTGCCAGCAGCCGCGAACTAGCGGGAGGTTACAATGAGCAGTTCTTC; CDR3 protein: CASSRELAGGYNEQFF
J gene: TRBJ2-1; V gene: TRBV13; D gene: -; clone size: once; CDR3 DNA: TGTGCCAGCAGCTCCTTCCTAGGGGGGGCCGCCGCCTCCTACAATGAGCAGTTCTTC; CDR3 protein: CASSSFLGGAAASYNEQFF
J gene: TRBJ2-6; V gene: TRBV15; D gene: -; clone size: -; CDR3 DNA: TGTGCCACCAGCATTACCATCTCTGGGGCCAACGTCCTGACTTTC; CDR3 protein: CATSITISGANVLTF
J gene: TRBJ2-1; V gene: TRBV7-9; D gene: TRBD2; clone size: -; CDR3 DNA: TGTGCCAGCAGCCCTCGGGGTAGCGGGGCTGTAATCAATGAGCAGTTCTTC; CDR3 protein: CASSPRGSGAVINEQFF
J gene: TRBJ2-3; V gene: TRBV30; D gene: TRBD2; clone size: once; CDR3 DNA: TGTGCCTGGAGTGTCGGCGGGAGCGGCACAGATACGCAGTATTTT; CDR3 protein: CAWSVGGSGTDTQYF
J gene: TRBJ1-6; V gene: TRBV7-9; D gene: TRBD1; clone size: once; CDR3 DNA: TGTGCCAGCAGCTCCGACAGGGATAATTCACCCCTCCACTTT; CDR3 protein: CASSSDRDNSPLHF
J gene: TRBJ2-2; V gene: TRBV27; D gene: TRBD2; clone size: -; CDR3 DNA: TGTGCCAGCAGTTTTCGGGAGGGGCTATACACCGGGGAGCTGTTTTTT; CDR3 protein: CASSFREGLYTGELFF
J gene: TRBJ2-3; V gene: TRBV2; D gene: -; clone size: -; CDR3 DNA: TGTGCCACCAGCCTGGGAGATACGCAGTATTTT; CDR3 protein: CATSLGDTQYF
J gene: TRBJ1-1; V gene: TRBV6-5; D gene: -; clone size: -; CDR3 DNA: TGTGCCAGCAGTTATTACGTGGGCGGTGAAGCTTTCTTT; CDR3 protein: CASSYYVGGEAFF
J gene: TRBJ1-1; V gene: TRBV2; D gene: -; clone size: -; CDR3 DNA: TGTGCCAGCAGTGTAGCGGGGGCGGGCACTGAAGCTTTCTTT; CDR3 protein: CASSVAGAGTEAFF
J gene: TRBJ2-7; V gene: TRBV28; D gene: -; clone size: -; CDR3 DNA: TGTGCCAGCAGTTTAGGGACAACCTACGAGCAGTACTTC; CDR3 protein: CASSLGTTYEQYF
J gene: TRBJ1-1; V gene: TRBV19; D gene: -; clone size: few; CDR3 DNA: TGTGCCAGTAGTATCCCCCTGGAGGGGAACACTGAAGCTTTCTTT; CDR3 protein: CASSIPLEGNTEAFF
J gene: TRBJ2-5; V gene: TRBV27; D gene: TRBD1; clone size: -; CDR3 DNA: TGTGCCAGCAGCCCTCCCGACAGGGACCAAGAGACCCAGTACTTC; CDR3 protein: CASSPPDRDQETQYF
J gene: TRBJ1-6; V gene: TRBV27; D gene: -; clone size: -; CDR3 DNA: TGTGCCAGCAGTTTATTATGGGATGCCTATAATTCACCCCTCCACTTT; CDR3 protein: CASSLLWDAYNSPLHF
J gene: TRBJ2-5; V gene: TRBV11-2; D gene: -; clone size: -; CDR3 DNA: TGTGCCAGCAGCTTAGTCAGCCGGACCCAGTACTTC; CDR3 protein: CASSLVSRTQYF
J gene: TRBJ1-1; V gene: TRBV7-9; D gene: TRBD1; clone size: -; CDR3 DNA: TGTGCCAGCAGCTGGAGGGGACAGTGGGCTTTCTTT; CDR3 protein: CASSWRGQWAFF
J gene: TRBJ2-7; V gene: TRBV27; D gene: TRBD1; clone size: -; CDR3 DNA: TGTGCCAGCAGTTCCCTAGGGGGAGGGACAGGGCTCTCCTACGAGCAGTACTTC; CDR3 protein: CASSSLGGGTGLSYEQYF
J gene: TRBJ1-2; V gene: TRBV5-6; D gene: -; clone size: -; CDR3 DNA: TGTGCCAGCAGCTTGAGTTCTGGCCCCGTACAGTTC; CDR3 protein: CASSLSSGPVQF
J gene: TRBJ2-3; V gene: TRBV9; D gene: TRBD2; clone size: -; CDR3 DNA: TGTGCCAGCAGCGTAGAAGGACTAGCGGGCGGCACAGATACGCAGTATTTT; CDR3 protein: CASSVEGLAGGTDTQYF
J gene: TRBJ2-2; V gene: TRBV9; D gene: TRBD2; clone size: -; CDR3 DNA: TGTGCCAGCAGCGCGAGCGGGGGGGCTGGAACCGGGGAGCTGTTTTTT; CDR3 protein: CASSASGGAGTGELFF
J gene: TRBJ1-2; V gene: TRBV9; D gene: -; clone size: once; CDR3 DNA: TGTGCCAGCAGCCCAGATGGGGGTGGCTACACCTTC; CDR3 protein: CASSPDGGGYTF
J gene: TRBJ2-1; V gene: TRBV28; D gene: TRBD2; clone size: -; CDR3 DNA: TGTGCCAGCAGTAACCATCGGACGGCGGGGGAAAACAATGAGCAGTTCTTC; CDR3 protein: CASSNHRTAGENNEQFF
J gene: TRBJ2-1; V gene: TRBV29-1; D gene: -; clone size: -; CDR3 DNA: TGCAGCGCCTTTGGGGGAGGCGAGCAGTTCTTC; CDR3 protein: CSAFGGGEQFF
J gene: TRBJ2-5; V gene: TRBV11-2; D gene: -; clone size: -; CDR3 DNA: TGTGCCAGCGGACCAACACCCGGGGCAGAGACCCAGTACTTC; CDR3 protein: CASGPTPGAETQYF
J gene: TRBJ1-1; V gene: TRBV5-1; D gene: -; clone size: -; CDR3 DNA: TGCGCCAGCAGCTTGTTAGGGTACGACACTGAAGCTTTCTTT; CDR3 protein: CASSLLGYDTEAFF
J gene: TRBJ2-7; V gene: TRBV7-9; D gene: TRBD1; clone size: -; CDR3 DNA: TGTGCCAGCAGCGGAATGACAGGGCCAGTGGGCGAGCAGTACTTC; CDR3 protein: CASSGMTGPVGEQYF
J gene: TRBJ2-7; V gene: TRBV28; D gene: TRBD1; clone size: -; CDR3 DNA: TGTGCCAGCAGTTCCCGCCCAGGGGGCCCGTACGAGCAGTACTTC; CDR3 protein: CASSSRPGGPYEQYF
J gene: TRBJ1-2; V gene: TRBV2; D gene: -; clone size: -; CDR3 DNA: TGTGCCAGCAGTGAAAGCCAACCCTATGGCTACACCTTC; CDR3 protein: CASSESQPYGYTF
J gene: TRBJ1-1; V gene: TRBV5-4; D gene: -; clone size: -; CDR3 DNA: TGTGCCAGCAGCACAGACACGGGAGAAGCTTTCTTT; CDR3 protein: CASSTDTGEAFF
J gene: TRBJ2-4; V gene: TRBV4-1; D gene: -; clone size: -; CDR3 DNA: TGCGCCAGCAGCCACAGCCTTGGGGCACAAAACATTCAGTACTTC; CDR3 protein: CASSHSLGAQNIQYF
J gene: TRBJ1-5; V gene: TRBV29-1; D gene: -; clone size: -; CDR3 DNA: TGCAGCACTAAAAGGCAGAAGGATAGCAATCAGCCCCAGCATTTT; CDR3 protein: CSTKRQKDSNQPQHF
J gene: TRBJ2-1; V gene: TRBV6-1; D gene: -; clone size: -; CDR3 DNA: TGTGCCAGCAGTGAAAATCCGGGCCCACTGGGGGAGCAGTTCTTC; CDR3 protein: CASSENPGPLGEQFF
J gene: TRBJ2-1; V gene: TRBV2; D gene: TRBD2; clone size: -; CDR3 DNA: TGTGCCAGCAGTTCTGGACTAGCGGTGTACAATGAGCAGTTCTTC; CDR3 protein: CASSSGLAVYNEQFF
J gene: TRBJ2-2; V gene: TRBV4-2; D gene: -; clone size: -; CDR3 DNA: TGTGCCAGCAGCCAAGGCGGGGAGCTGTTTTTT; CDR3 protein: CASSQGGELFF
J gene: TRBJ1-1; V gene: TRBV10-3; D gene: -; clone size: -; CDR3 DNA: TGTGCCATCAGTGAGTTGACAGTGAACACTGAAGCTTTCTTT; CDR3 protein: CAISELTVNTEAFF
J gene: TRBJ2-1; V gene: TRBV7-9; D gene: -; clone size: -; CDR3 DNA: TGTGCCAGCAGCCCGCCCTCTACCTCCTACAATGAGCAGTTCTTC; CDR3 protein: CASSPPSTSYNEQFF
J gene: TRBJ2-5; V gene: TRBV7-9; D gene: -; clone size: -; CDR3 DNA: TGTGCCAGCAGCTCAGGTGGAAGAGGGAGTCAAGAGACCCAGTACTTC; CDR3 protein: CASSSGGRGSQETQYF
J gene: TRBJ2-2; V gene: TRBV5-4; D gene: -; clone size: -; CDR3 DNA: TGTGCCAGCAGCTTTTGGACCACCGGGGAGCTGTTTTTT; CDR3 protein: CASSFWTTGELFF
J gene: TRBJ2-1; V gene: TRBV7-9; D gene: TRBD1; clone size: -; CDR3 DNA: TGTGCCAGCAGCCCGGCACAGGGGGTCTACAATGAGCAGTTCTTC; CDR3 protein: CASSPAQGVYNEQFF
J gene: TRBJ2-1; V gene: TRBV7-6; D gene: -; clone size: -; CDR3 DNA: TGTGCCAGCAGCCTCCTTAGTGGCGGAGCCTACAATGAGCAGTTCTTC; CDR3 protein: CASSLLSGGAYNEQFF
J gene: TRBJ2-1; V gene: TRBV7-9; D gene: -; clone size: -; CDR3 DNA: TGTGCCAGCAGCATCAGCGAAGTCGATGAGCAGTTCTTC; CDR3 protein: CASSISEVDEQFF
J gene: TRBJ2-7; V gene: TRBV4-1; D gene: -; clone size: once; CDR3 DNA: TGCGCCAGCAGATTCGGGGACGCCCCAACCTACGAGCAGTACTTC; CDR3 protein: CASRFGDAPTYEQYF
J gene: TRBJ2-7; V gene: TRBV10-3; D gene: TRBD2; clone size: -; CDR3 DNA: TGTGCCACCGAAGGACTAGCGGGAGAGCACGAGCAGTACTTC; CDR3 protein: CATEGLAGEHEQYF
J gene: TRBJ2-7; V gene: TRBV19; D gene: TRBD1; clone size: -; CDR3 DNA: TGTGCCAGTAGTAGCGGGACAGGGGACTACGAGCAGTACTTC; CDR3 protein: CASSSGTGDYEQYF
J gene: TRBJ1-1; V gene: TRBV13; D gene: TRBD1; clone size: -; CDR3 DNA: TGTGCCAGCAGCTTAGGCCTGGGGTTGGACAGGGCGGTAGAGAACACTGAAGCTTTCTTT; CDR3 protein: CASSLGLGLDRAVENTEAFF